The 12 T cell receptor beta chains presented below share a single source sample, sequenced in a study of blood T cell repertoires in COVID-19. Some clones are missing from TCRdb's copy, which holds only in-frame ones; the method was immunoSEQ multiplex PCR. This table holds 110,000 to 150,000 clones, approximately 87% found once. Sequenced material: peripheral blood. These receptors all stem from a woman between 35 and 50 years old with acute or convalescent COVID-19.

The rearrangement links TRBV4-3 to TRBJ2-3; D may be TRBD1 (6 bases). The germline V and J ends were trimmed by 0 bases and 6 bases, with 16 bases remaining between them. The CDR3 has 16 residues. The germline CDR1 and CDR2 sequences are LGHNA and YSLEER. The CDR3 DNA is TGCGCCAGCAGCCAAGATTCGACAGGCGCCGGGGATACGCAGTATTTT. Translation gives CASSQDSTGAGDTQYF.

The V call is TRBV7-9, the J call TRBJ2-3, with a possible D match to TRBD2 (5 bases). With 5 bases removed from V and 1 base from J, the gap between germline ends came to 16 bases. The CDR3 is made up of 16 amino acids. Germline values: CDR1 SEHNR, CDR2 FQNEAQ (reference sequence). The CDR3 sequence: CASSPLLGLGTDTQYF. DNA for the CDR3: TGTGCCAGCAGCCCACTACTAGGACTGGGCACAGATACGCAGTATTTT. The full variable domain, in which reference TRBV7-9 and TRBJ2-3 provide the parts outside the CDR3, is DTGVSQNPRHKITKRGQNVTFRCDPISEHNRLYWYRQTLGQGPEFLTYFQNEAQLEKSRLLSDRFSAERPKGSFSTLEIQRTEQGDSAMYLCASSPLLGLGTDTQYFGPGTRLTVL.

This clone occurred a few times. This sequence joins TRBV7-9 and TRBJ2-2, with D maybe TRBD2 (5 bases). This CDR3 has 15 amino acids. Germline V gives CDR1 SEHNR, CDR2 FQNEAQ (reference sequence). V was clipped by 0 bases and J by 6 bases, with 11 bases between them. CDR3 protein: CASSLARGSAGELFF. The CDR3 DNA sequence: TGTGCCAGCAGCTTAGCGAGAGGTAGCGCCGGGGAGCTGTTTTTT.

J is TRBJ1-1 and V is TRBV5-1; the match to TRBD1 covers 12 bases. The CDR3 has 15 residues. CDR1 and CDR2 (germline): SGHRS, YFSETQ. Trimming at V came to 0 bases and at J to 8 bases, leaving 5 bases not matched to a gene. The CDR3 loop reads CASSLAPGQGAEAFF. CDR3 coding DNA: TGCGCCAGCAGCTTGGCCCCGGGACAGGGGGCGGAAGCTTTCTTT.

This clone was recorded once. The chain employs TRBV7-8 and TRBJ1-5; 10 positions match TRBD1. The CDR3 runs 15 residues. Germline assignment: CDR1 SGHVS and CDR2 FQNEAQ. V shed 2 bases and J 4 bases; nucleotides not matched to a gene: 2. In nucleotides, the CDR3 is TGTGCCAGCAGCTTAAAGGGACAGGGGAATCAGCCCCAGCATTTT. As protein: CASSLKGQGNQPQHF.

The chain couples TRBV21-1 to TRBJ2-2; TRBD1 is the table's D call and was not checked against the DNA. TRBV21-1 is a listed pseudogene. CDR3 length: 16 residues. This CDR3 reads CASSPTQGENTGELFF. The CDR3 nucleotides are TGTGCCAGCAGCCCCACTCAGGGGGAGAACACCGGGGAGCTGTTTTTT.

This chain connects TRBV11-1 to TRBJ2-1; the match to TRBD2 covers 8 bases. The CDR3 is made up of 13 amino acids. Germline loops: CDR1 SGHAT, CDR2 FQDESV (reference sequence). With 11 bases clipped from V and 6 bases from J, the junction kept 9 bases outside the gene matches. The CDR3 sequence: CALSGGVLNEQFF. CDR3 nucleotide sequence: TGTGCCCTCTCGGGGGGGGTTCTCAATGAGCAGTTCTTC.

V and J are TRBV11-3 and TRBJ2-2, with D possibly matching TRBD2 (5 bases). This CDR3 region has 13 residues. Looked up from germline, CDR1 is SGHNT and CDR2 is YENEEA. Trimming shortened V by 5 bases and J by 5 bases, and 9 bases separated the two germline ends. CDR3 nucleotides: TGTGCCAGCAGCGGAGGTACGACCGGGGAGCTGTTTTTT. As protein: CASSGGTTGELFF.

The gene calls are TRBV6-4 and TRBJ1-1; 7 bases agree with TRBD1. CDR1 and CDR2 (germline): MRHNA, SNTAGT. The V and J ends lost 2 bases and 1 base, in that order; junction bases with no gene match: 1. The CDR3 totals 14 residues. In nucleotides, the CDR3 is TGTGCCAGCAGTGACGGACAGGCGAACACTGAAGCTTTCTTT. It codes for CASSDGQANTEAFF.

The CDR3 reads CASSIYNRVPRPQTEAFF. CDR3 nucleotide sequence: TGTGCCAGCAGCATCTATAACAGGGTCCCTCGACCGCAGACTGAAGCTTTCTTT. The chain is built from TRBV21-1 and TRBJ1-1; the D call in the table, TRBD1, was not verified against the DNA. TRBV21-1 is annotated as a pseudogene. The CDR3 totals 18 residues.

CDR3 bases: TGCGCCAGCAGTGAGTGGGGGCAGAGTAATGAAAAACTGTTTTTT. Its translation is CASSEWGQSNEKLFF. The rearrangement joins TRBV4-1 to TRBJ1-4; the D gene is possibly TRBD1 (6 bases). The CDR3 length is 15 residues. Trimming cost V 6 bases and J 4 bases, with 15 bases left between them. Germline loops: CDR1 MGHRA, CDR2 YSYEKL.

This clone was observed once. The genes are TRBV2 and TRBJ2-1; 8 bases fit TRBD2. The germline gives CDR1 SNHLY, CDR2 FYNNEI. J was trimmed by 6 bases and V by 2 bases; bases with no gene match: 9. The CDR3 runs 16 residues. CDR3 DNA: TGTGCCAGCAGTGAATGGATAAGCGGGGGCCGCAATGAGCAGTTCTTC. It encodes CASSEWISGGRNEQFF.